What follows are 29 T cell receptor beta chains derived from one specimen sequenced in a study of blood T cell repertoires in COVID-19. Assay: immunoSEQ multiplex PCR; the TCRdb copy retains only in-frame clones and omits some. The sample has 200,000 to 300,000 clones, about 91% seen once; the top ten hold 2% to 3%. Material for sequencing was peripheral blood. Receptor source: a person aged 18 to 35 with COVID-19, enrolled during active disease.

The chain couples TRBV2 to TRBJ2-7; D possibly corresponds to TRBD2 (5 bases). The CDR3 loop spans 14 amino acids. Deletions cut 7 bases from V and 6 bases from J, with 19 bases between. Germline-derived CDR1 and CDR2 are SNHLY and FYNNEI. The CDR3, as DNA: TGTGCCAGCACGTGGCGGGCGCCTCCAAGCGAGCAGTACTTC. Its protein is CASTWRAPPSEQYF.

The gene calls are TRBV5-4 and TRBJ2-5, with 9 nucleotides matching TRBD2. Per germline, CDR1 SGHNT and CDR2 YYREEE (reference sequence). The junction had 7 bases not matched to a gene; V was cut back by 5 bases and J by 2 bases. The CDR3 is 15 amino acids. As DNA, the CDR3 is TGTGCCAGCAGGTCGCTAGCGGGGAAACAAGAGACCCAGTACTTC. It encodes CASRSLAGKQETQYF.

This clone came up once. V usage is TRBV25-1 and J usage is TRBJ1-6; D is uncertain. Trimming pared 0 bases from V and 8 bases from J, leaving 5 bases between. The CDR3 consists of 13 residues. Germline values: CDR1 MGHDK, CDR2 SYGVNS. CDR3 protein: CASSEYSDSPLHF. CDR3 bases: TGTGCCAGCAGTGAATACAGCGATTCACCCCTCCACTTT.

The chain employs TRBV30 and TRBJ2-1; 14 positions match TRBD2. The length of the CDR3 is 19 residues. Germline values: CDR1 GTSNPN, CDR2 SVGIG (reference sequence). The trim removed 1 base at V and 0 bases at J, leaving 8 bases unmatched. The CDR3 reads CAWSGGSGTSGSSYNEQFF. The DNA of the CDR3 is TGTGCCTGGAGTGGAGGGAGCGGGACTAGCGGGAGCTCCTACAATGAGCAGTTCTTC.

The genes are TRBV27 and TRBJ2-7; tentatively, D is TRBD2 (5 bases). The CDR3 has 14 amino acids. Trimming left V 6 bases short and J 5 bases short, with 17 bases between. Germline-derived CDR1 and CDR2 are MNHEY and SMNVEV (reference sequence). The chain's CDR3 is CASSPLTTADEQYF. DNA of the CDR3: TGTGCCAGCAGCCCACTGACTACCGCCGACGAGCAGTACTTC.

The V call is TRBV28, the J call TRBJ2-7; 8 bases map to TRBD2. Germline V CDR1 and CDR2: MDHEN, SYDVKM. With V trimmed by 3 bases and J by 4 bases, 5 bases remained unmatched. CDR3 length equals 14 residues. CDR3 sequence: CASSLREAGYEQYF. CDR3 bases: TGTGCCAGCAGTTTGCGGGAGGCTGGATACGAGCAGTACTTC.

V is TRBV18 and J is TRBJ2-7, with D hard to call. The CDR3 is 13 residues long. V lost 3 bases to trimming and J lost 0 bases, with 6 bases between them. The germline CDR1 and CDR2 sequences are KGHSH and LQKENI. CDR3 in amino acids: CASSPTSSYEQYF. CDR3 nucleotides: TGTGCCAGCTCACCGACAAGCTCCTACGAGCAGTACTTC.

The chain links TRBV6-4 to TRBJ2-2, with D tentatively TRBD2 (5 bases). CDR3 size: 14 residues. Germline CDR1 is MRHNA and CDR2 is SNTAGT. V dropped 2 bases and J dropped 1 base, with 5 bases sitting between them. The CDR3 DNA reads TGTGCCAGCAGTGACAGCGGGAACACCGGGGAGCTGTTTTTT. This translates into CASSDSGNTGELFF.

A single count supports this clone. V usage is TRBV4-3 and J usage is TRBJ2-1; no reliable D call. Trimming stripped 0 bases from V and 9 bases from J, with 9 bases between. The CDR3 sequence is 13 residues long. Germline V gene sequence: CDR1 LGHNA, CDR2 YSLEER. The DNA of the CDR3 is TGCGCCAGCAGCCAAGACAGGCACGGTGAGCAGTTCTTC. Translating it yields CASSQDRHGEQFF.

The chain carries TRBV7-2 and TRBJ2-5; 7 bases map to TRBD2. Germline V CDR1 and CDR2: SGHTA, FQGNSA. This CDR3 is built from 19 residues. The V segment lost 3 bases and the J segment 4 bases; nucleotides outside the gene matches: 20. The CDR3 here is CASSLIWGRPGGRPETQYF. The CDR3 region has the DNA TGTGCCAGCAGCTTGATCTGGGGGAGACCGGGAGGTCGCCCAGAGACCCAGTACTTC.

The CDR3 DNA follows: TGTGCCAGCAGCTTAGCGGGGTTGTGGACAGATCAAACTGAAGCTTTCTTT. It encodes CASSLAGLWTDQTEAFF. The chain is built from TRBV7-6 and TRBJ1-1; perhaps TRBD1 as D (6 bases). V was trimmed by 0 bases and J by 5 bases, leaving 19 bases between them. This CDR3 has 17 amino acids. Germline-derived CDR1 and CDR2 are SGHVS and FNYEAQ.

This chain connects TRBV27 to TRBJ1-3, with D possibly TRBD1 on 6 matching bases. Germline-derived CDR1 and CDR2 are MNHEY and SMNVEV (reference sequence). Trimming took 5 bases from V and 0 from J, leaving 23 bases between them. The CDR3 totals 19 residues. CDR3 nucleotides: TGTGCCAGCAGTCCCCTTTTGACAGGTCGAACCCCCTCTGGAAACACCATATATTTT. Translated: CASSPLLTGRTPSGNTIYF.

This clone was observed a single time. The V call is TRBV9, the J call TRBJ2-7; TRBD1 agrees at 11 bases. CDR1 and CDR2 from the germline V gene are SGDLS and YYNGEE. The CDR3 sequence is 15 residues long. V dropped 4 bases and J dropped 2; count of bases not matched to a gene: 5. The CDR3 protein is CASSPGQGAPYEQYF. The CDR3 nucleotides are TGTGCCAGCAGCCCCGGACAGGGGGCTCCCTACGAGCAGTACTTC.

The gene calls are TRBV7-9 and TRBJ2-3, with TRBD2 identical over 9 bases. Germline CDR1 SEHNR, CDR2 FQNEAQ (reference sequence). There are 16 residues in the CDR3. Losses at the gene ends were 4 bases for V and 4 bases for J; bases not matched to a gene: 9. The chain's CDR3 is CASSSFGREGPDTQYF. CDR3 in DNA: TGTGCCAGCAGCTCGTTCGGGCGGGAGGGCCCAGATACGCAGTATTTT.

This chain uses TRBV24-1 with TRBJ1-1; D possibly corresponds to TRBD1 (5 bases). Germline CDR1 KGHDR, CDR2 SFDVKD. Trimming shortened V by 4 bases and J by 8 bases, and 13 bases separated the two germline ends. CDR3 length: 13 residues. DNA of the CDR3: TGTGCCACCAGTGACTCCGACAGAACAGAAGCTTTCTTT. Protein sequence: CATSDSDRTEAFF.

The J gene is TRBJ2-5, the V gene TRBV6-1; a possible D gene is TRBD2 (5 bases). The CDR3 consists of 13 residues. The germline V and J ends were trimmed by 2 bases and 7 bases, with 11 bases remaining between them. The germline CDR1 and CDR2 sequences are MNHNS and SASEGT. DNA for the CDR3: TGTGCCAGCAGTGAATGGGGAAGCGGGACCCAGTACTTC. This encodes CASSEWGSGTQYF.

The V call is TRBV9, the J call TRBJ1-2; possible D gene TRBD1, 5 bases. The germline V gene encodes CDR1 SGDLS and CDR2 YYNGEE. The CDR3 contains 17 residues. Trimming stripped 0 bases from V and 0 bases from J, with 15 bases between. For the CDR3, the DNA is TGTGCCAGCAGCGTAGGGCGGGGGGACGATTCTAACTATGGCTACACCTTC. This gives the protein CASSVGRGDDSNYGYTF.

CDR3 nucleotide sequence: TGTGCCAGCAGCTTAGGGTGGGCCGTAATGGGCAATGAGCAGTTCTTC. Translating it yields CASSLGWAVMGNEQFF. This chain links TRBV7-9 with TRBJ2-1; D not certain. Trimming stripped 1 base from V and 6 bases from J, with 16 bases between. Per the germline V gene, CDR1 is SEHNR and CDR2 is FQNEAQ (reference sequence). The CDR3 totals 16 residues.

Written as DNA, the CDR3 is TGTGCCAGCAGTCCCTGGCCGGAGGGACATGGCTACACCTTC. Protein: CASSPWPEGHGYTF. V and J are TRBV27 and TRBJ1-2, with D possibly being TRBD1 (5 bases). This CDR3 spans 14 amino acids. Germline CDR1 and CDR2: MNHEY and SMNVEV (reference sequence). Deletions cut 5 bases from V and 6 bases from J, with 16 bases between.

The chain recombines TRBV7-2 with TRBJ1-1; a possible D gene is TRBD1 (5 bases). CDR1 and CDR2 (germline): SGHTA, FQGNSA. V lost 5 bases, J lost 6 bases, and 19 bases lay in between. CDR3 size: 15 residues. The CDR3 bases are TGTGCCAGCAGCCCCCCCGCGGGGCACCGCGCTGAAGCTTTCTTT. It encodes CASSPPAGHRAEAFF.

The chain combines TRBV29-1 with TRBJ2-5; D possibly corresponds to TRBD1 (6 bases). Trimming left V 0 bases short and J 4 bases short, with 18 bases between. From germline, CDR1 is SQVTM and CDR2 ANQGSEA. The CDR3 covers 16 residues. CDR3 in amino acids: CSVEDYGGGRGETQYF. The CDR3 DNA reads TGCAGCGTTGAAGATTATGGGGGCGGAAGAGGAGAGACCCAGTACTTC.

This clone is a singleton in its sample. V and J are TRBV7-9 and TRBJ2-7; 10 positions match TRBD2. V shed 0 bases, J shed 2 bases, and the junction held 4 bases outside the gene matches. Germline loops: CDR1 SEHNR, CDR2 FQNEAQ (reference sequence). The CDR3 spans 16 residues. This chain's CDR3 is CASSLAISGRTYEQYF. CDR3 DNA: TGTGCCAGCAGCTTAGCTATTAGCGGGAGGACCTACGAGCAGTACTTC.

The chain carries TRBV5-1 and TRBJ2-7; 11 bases match TRBD2. CDR1 is SGHRS, CDR2 YFSETQ, per germline. V shed 4 bases, J shed 2 bases, and the junction held 14 bases outside the gene matches. The CDR3 spans 18 residues. CDR3 nucleotides: TGCGCCAGCAGCCTTGTTTTTCTTGGGACTAGCGGAACCTACGAGCAGTACTTC. It encodes CASSLVFLGTSGTYEQYF. The full variable domain, rest sourced from reference TRBV5-1 and TRBJ2-7, is KAGVTQTPRYLIKTRGQQVTLSCSPISGHRSVSWYQQTPGQGLQFLFEYFSETQRNKGNFPGRFSGRQFSNSRSEMNVSTLELGDSALYLCASSLVFLGTSGTYEQYFGPGTRLTVT.

The chain is built from TRBV7-2 and TRBJ2-2, with TRBD2 matching 16 bases. Germline values: CDR1 SGHTA, CDR2 FQGNSA. V shed 1 base, J shed 8 bases, and the junction held 7 bases outside the gene matches. The CDR3 is 18 amino acids. This CDR3 is CASSLVPGLAGGPGELFF. The CDR3, as DNA: TGTGCCAGCAGCTTAGTTCCGGGACTAGCGGGAGGGCCTGGGGAGCTGTTTTTT. The complete variable domain, with remaining parts taken from reference TRBV7-2 and TRBJ2-2, reads GAGVSQSPSNKVTEKGKDVELRCDPISGHTALYWYRQSLGQGLEFLIYFQGNSAPDKSGLPSDRFSAERTGGSVSTLTIQRTQQEDSAVYLCASSLVPGLAGGPGELFFGEGSRLTVL.

The chain combines TRBV5-1 with TRBJ2-6, with D perhaps TRBD1 (6 bases). Trimming stripped 3 bases from V and 4 bases from J, with 11 bases between. CDR1 and CDR2 (germline): SGHRS, YFSETQ. CDR3 size: 15 residues. The CDR3 spells CASSSGESGANVLTF. In nucleotides, the CDR3 is TGCGCCAGCAGCTCAGGGGAGTCCGGGGCCAACGTCCTGACTTTC.

The V gene is TRBV19, the J gene TRBJ2-7; possible D gene TRBD1, 5 bases. CDR3 length equals 13 residues. Trimming cost V 4 bases and J 3 bases, with 10 bases left between them. Germline lookup yields CDR1 LNHDA and CDR2 SQIVND (reference sequence). This chain's CDR3 is CASSNGQGYEQYF. The CDR3 nucleotides are TGTGCCAGTAGTAACGGCCAGGGCTACGAGCAGTACTTC.

This sequence joins TRBV27 and TRBJ2-7, with a tentative D call TRBD1 (6 bases). V lost 3 bases to trimming and J lost 1 base, with 10 bases between them. Germline CDR1 and CDR2: MNHEY and SMNVEV (reference sequence). The length of the CDR3 is 14 residues. CDR3 residues: CASSFRGPSYEQYF. In nucleotides, the CDR3 is TGTGCCAGCAGTTTCAGGGGCCCATCCTACGAGCAGTACTTC.

The chain combines TRBV7-9 with TRBJ2-2, with unresolved D. Looked up from germline, CDR1 is SEHNR and CDR2 is FQNEAQ (reference sequence). V lost 0 bases and J 8 bases, leaving 4 bases between the germline ends. The CDR3 runs 12 residues. CDR3 loop: CASSLAPGELFF. For the CDR3, the DNA is TGTGCCAGCAGCTTAGCCCCAGGGGAGCTGTTTTTT.

This clone was found once. The chain couples TRBV30 to TRBJ2-7; no definite D call. CDR1 is GTSNPN and CDR2 is SVGIG in the germline V gene (reference sequence). The CDR3 consists of 10 residues. CDR3 protein: CGRSGYEQYF. The CDR3 DNA reads as TGTGGGCGGAGTGGTTACGAGCAGTACTTC.